Listed here is a single TCR beta chain. Its cognate antigen is unknown. The donors, nominally healthy at sampling, likely had unrecorded immune exposures. Vbeta (60) and Jbeta (13) primers were used in the PCR. Sequencing used immunoSEQ multiplex PCR; TCRdb keeps in-frame clones, though not all of them. The sample totals 150,000 or so clones. These data belong to a study of cytomegalovirus exposure and HLA in healthy donors. CDR3 size: 13 residues. V was clipped by 7 bases and J by 6 bases, with 16 bases between them. The germline V gene has CDR1 MDHEN and CDR2 SYDVKM. Findings and limits, study-wide: Later analysis identified several of the most significant clusters that appeared linked to common viral pathogens.

The sample was PBMCs. The receptor was isolated from a man aged 18-30 years in good health and CMV-seronegative. The chain carries TRBV28 and TRBJ2-7; maybe TRBD2 (6 bases). CDR3: CASTTPGGVEQYF. The CDR3 nucleotides read TGTGCCAGCACCACCCCGGGCGGGGTCGAGCAGTACTTC.